This T cell receptor beta chain was sequenced during a study of human thymus T cells. CDR3 length: 13 amino acids. The V end lost 3 bases, the J end lost 2 bases, and 7 bases lay between the germline ends. The V gene's germline CDR1 is LNHDA and CDR2 SQIVND (reference sequence). This table comes from immunoSEQ multiplex PCR, and its TCRdb copy is limited to in-frame clones, with some not included. The data contain 60,000 to 75,000 clones, about 95% of them singletons. Study conclusions and caveats: Thymic repertoires overlap heavily among unrelated individuals, related research has reported. In thymic and blood repertoires alike, V and J usage looked biased.

As concerns this clone: What it recognizes is unknown.

Corrective heart surgery yielded the resections from which the thymus tissue came. Donors were healthy Finnish infants having corrective surgery for congenital heart defects. The sequenced sample consisted of thymus tissue. This receptor was identified in a girl less than two years old with a congenital heart defect but otherwise immunologically healthy. This chain joins TRBV19 and TRBJ1-1; D not certain. CDR3 nucleotides: TGTGCCAGTAGTATGCCCCCAAACACTGAAGCTTTCTTT. Translated, it gives CASSMPPNTEAFF.